This T cell receptor beta chain was recorded in a study of blood T cell repertoires in COVID-19. The assay was immunoSEQ multiplex PCR, and TCRdb's table has in-frame clones only and misses some. Here the sample spans 200,000 or so clones, about 80% being singletons. Ages ranged from about 18 to 100 years, with residence in about two dozen US areas. This CDR3 has 15 amino acids. CDR1 and CDR2 from the germline V gene are GTSNPN and SVGIG (reference sequence). V was shortened by 1 base and J by 7 bases, with 17 bases between the two germline ends. Material for sequencing was PBMCs or T cells enriched from blood (not recorded which). This TCR was sampled from a man aged 35 to 55 who had recovered from COVID-19. The V gene is TRBV30, the J gene TRBJ1-5, with D possibly TRBD1 on 6 matching bases. CDR3 DNA: TGTGCCTGGAGTGGGGGTAGTCACAGGGACCAGCCCCAGCATTTT. This encodes CAWSGGSHRDQPQHF. Variable domain in full (rest from reference TRBV30 and TRBJ1-5): SQTIHQWPATLVQPVGSPLSLECTVEGTSNPNLYWYRQAAGRGLQLLFYSVGIGQISSEVPQNLSASRPQDRQFILSSKKLLLSDSGFYLCAWSGGSHRDQPQHFGDGTRLSIL.